The rows below give T cell receptor beta chains drawn from one sample of a study of vaccination and CD4 T cells after COVID-19. TCRdb ran MiXCR on the PCR reads and lists one entry per CDR3 protein. Among 11,000 or so distinct CDR3 sequences, 44% were seen once, and the ten largest hold about 7%. No antigen is known for these receptors. Sequences were obtained from CD4+ T cells from blood, cultured in vitro. The receptors derive from a human donor who had recovered from COVID-19. CDR3s include the opening cysteine and the closing phenylalanine or tryptophan. A D gene is named only where the DNA matches it firmly. Clone sizes are given selectively: once, few, many, or a class where the clone is expanded.

DNA,CDR3,size,D,J,V
TGTGCCAGCAGCTTGACAGGGATTTTTAGGGAGACCCAGTACTTC,CASSLTGIFRETQYF,few,-,TRBJ2-5,TRBV5-6
TGTGCCAGCAGCACACAGAGCGGAGAACAAGAGACCCAGTACTTC,CASSTQSGEQETQYF,-,-,TRBJ2-5,TRBV7-2
TGTGCCAGCAGCTCGCAGCGGCTAGCGGGGGGTGAGCAGTACTTC,CASSSQRLAGGEQYF,-,TRBD2,TRBJ2-7,TRBV5-4
TGTGCCAGCAGTTTTCGTAGCAGCGAGCAGTACTTC,CASSFRSSEQYF,once,-,TRBJ2-7,TRBV12-3/TRBV12-4
TGCAGTGCACCTAAGGGGGGAATTTCTAGCACAGATACGCAGTATTTT,CSAPKGGISSTDTQYF,-,-,TRBJ2-3,TRBV20-1
TGTGCCAGCAGCTTTACCGAGCCCACCAAAAACATTCAGTACTTC,CASSFTEPTKNIQYF,once,-,TRBJ2-4,TRBV7-2
TGTGCCAGCAGTTACGGTGGTCGGCGGGCAAGCTCCTACGAGCAGTACTTC,CASSYGGRRASSYEQYF,-,-,TRBJ2-7,TRBV6-5
TGTGCCAGTAACGGGGGAGGGGCCTACGAGCAGTACTTC,CASNGGGAYEQYF,few,TRBD2,TRBJ2-7,TRBV19
TGCGCCAGCAGCCAAGCAGGCAGGAACACCGGGGAGCTGTTTTTT,CASSQAGRNTGELFF,medium-sized,-,TRBJ2-2,TRBV4-1
TGTGCCAGCAGCCAAGAGGGGCAGGTCCAAGAGACCCAGTACTTC,CASSQEGQVQETQYF,few,-,TRBJ2-5,TRBV7-9
TGTGCCAGCTCACCAGGTACCGAAGCTTTCTTT,CASSPGTEAFF,-,-,TRBJ1-1,TRBV18
TGCGCCAGCAGCTTGGATACCAACTTCGCCGGGGCAATCCTCTACGAGCAGTACTTC,CASSLDTNFAGAILYEQYF,-,-,TRBJ2-7,TRBV5-1
TGTGCCAGCAGCCCACGGGGTACAGGATCGTATAGCAATCAGCCCCAGCATTTT,CASSPRGTGSYSNQPQHF,-,-,TRBJ1-5,TRBV7-2
TGCAGTGCTGCGGGACCCCAAGAGACCCAGTACTTC,CSAAGPQETQYF,-,-,TRBJ2-5,TRBV20-1
TGTGCCAGCAGTTACCCGAGTAGGGGTCTCGGCTCACCCCTCCACTTT,CASSYPSRGLGSPLHF,-,-,TRBJ1-6,TRBV6-5
TGTGCCAGCAGTTCGACTAGCGGGGGGGTAAGAGCCTCCTACGAGCAGTACTTC,CASSSTSGGVRASYEQYF,few,TRBD2,TRBJ2-7,TRBV6-2/TRBV6-3
TGTGCCAGCAGACGGACAGGGGAGTACAATGAGCAGTTCTTC,CASRRTGEYNEQFF,few,TRBD1,TRBJ2-1,TRBV7-2
TGTGCCAGCAGCTTAGGTGGCCAGTCACCCCTCCACTTT,CASSLGGQSPLHF,few,-,TRBJ1-6,TRBV7-3
TGTGCCAGCAGGAAATCAGGGTCGATGAACACTGAAGCTTTCTTT,CASRKSGSMNTEAFF,-,-,TRBJ1-1,TRBV27
TGCGCCAGCAGTGGGGCTAGCGGGGGGAGCACAGATACGCAGTATTTT,CASSGASGGSTDTQYF,medium-sized,TRBD2,TRBJ2-3,TRBV10-1
TGTGCCAGCAGCTTAGGGACAGGGGCAAGGTACGGCTACACCTTC,CASSLGTGARYGYTF,-,TRBD1,TRBJ1-2,TRBV7-9
TGTGCCAGCAGCGTAAAAGCAGGGAACAGCAATCAGCCCCAGCATTTT,CASSVKAGNSNQPQHF,-,-,TRBJ1-5,TRBV9
TGTGCCAGCAGGGAGAACAGGAGACTGAACACTGAAGCTTTCTTT,CASRENRRLNTEAFF,-,-,TRBJ1-1,TRBV6-1
TGCAGTGCAAAGTCGGGAGTGGCAGATACGCAGTATTTT,CSAKSGVADTQYF,-,-,TRBJ2-3,TRBV20-1
TGTGCCAGCAGACGGAGCGGGCTATACAATGAGCAGTTCTTC,CASRRSGLYNEQFF,few,-,TRBJ2-1,TRBV12-3/TRBV12-4
TGTGCCAGCGGGGAGAGCAATCAGCCCCAGCATTTT,CASGESNQPQHF,few,-,TRBJ1-5,TRBV6-2/TRBV6-3
TGTGCCAGCAGCCGGGGGGGTAAGAACTCCTACGAGCAGTACTTC,CASSRGGKNSYEQYF,-,TRBD2,TRBJ2-7,TRBV7-6
TGTGCCAGCAGCTTAACCGCGACAGGGGCATTTGGCGGCTACACCTTC,CASSLTATGAFGGYTF,-,TRBD1,TRBJ1-2,TRBV7-2
TGTGCCAGCAGAGTAGGAAGGAGATTGCAGACAGATACGCAGTATTTT,CASRVGRRLQTDTQYF,-,-,TRBJ2-3,TRBV7-2
TGCAGTGCTAGACTGGGGGCGCGCACAGATACGCAGTATTTT,CSARLGARTDTQYF,-,-,TRBJ2-3,TRBV20-1
TGTGCCAGCAGCCCGGGGACAGGGGGCAATCAGCCCCAGCATTTT,CASSPGTGGNQPQHF,-,TRBD1,TRBJ1-5,TRBV5-4
TGTGCCAGCTCATTCCACGGGGGACAGGAGAACACTGAAGCTTTCTTT,CASSFHGGQENTEAFF,-,TRBD1,TRBJ1-1,TRBV18
TGTGCCAGCATGACAGGGAGTTATGTTCCCCTCCACTTT,CASMTGSYVPLHF,-,TRBD1,TRBJ1-6,TRBV6-1
TGTGCCAGTAGACGTGGGACAGGGGATCCGTGGTCCACTGAAGCTTTCTTT,CASRRGTGDPWSTEAFF,large,TRBD1,TRBJ1-1,TRBV19
TGTGCCAGCAGTTACGAGGCGGGGAGGCTGGGCGAGCAGTACTTC,CASSYEAGRLGEQYF,-,-,TRBJ2-7,TRBV6-5
TGTGCCAGCAGCTTGGGTTTGGGGAGCGAGCAGTACTTC,CASSLGLGSEQYF,-,-,TRBJ2-7,TRBV7-9
TGTGCCAGCAGTACTTCCGAGCGGAGCAATCAGCCCCAGCATTTT,CASSTSERSNQPQHF,few,-,TRBJ1-5,TRBV6-1
TGTGCCATCAGGGAACTAGCGGGAGGTCACAATGAGCAGTTCTTC,CAIRELAGGHNEQFF,medium-sized,TRBD2,TRBJ2-1,TRBV10-3
TGCAGTTTCGAAAAACAGCGAGCGGGAGGATCAGATACGCAGTATTTT,CSFEKQRAGGSDTQYF,few,TRBD2,TRBJ2-3,TRBV20-1
TGTGCCAGCAGCTTCAGTGTTGGGCAGATACTCGGCTACACCTTC,CASSFSVGQILGYTF,-,-,TRBJ1-2,TRBV11-2
TGTGCCAGCAGTACAGGACAGGGAGCAGGCTACACCTTC,CASSTGQGAGYTF,medium-sized,TRBD1,TRBJ1-2,TRBV6-2/TRBV6-3
TGCAGCGTTCGGGACAGGGCCGCCAATCAGCCCCAGCATTTT,CSVRDRAANQPQHF,-,TRBD1,TRBJ1-5,TRBV29-1
TGTGCCAGCAGTGACGCCGGCCAAGAGACCCAGTACTTC,CASSDAGQETQYF,-,-,TRBJ2-5,TRBV25-1
TGTGCCAGCAGCTTAGGGACAGTAAATAACTATGGCTACACCTTC,CASSLGTVNNYGYTF,medium-sized,-,TRBJ1-2,TRBV7-8
TGTGCCAGCAGCTTAGCGTTCCTGAACGAGCAGTACTTC,CASSLAFLNEQYF,-,-,TRBJ2-7,TRBV7-8
TGTGCCAGCAGCTTAGCGGGTAGCGGGGGCAATGAGCAGTTCTTC,CASSLAGSGGNEQFF,-,TRBD2,TRBJ2-1,TRBV7-2
TGTGCCAGCGGCGAGTGGACTGAAGCTTTCTTT,CASGEWTEAFF,-,-,TRBJ1-1,TRBV6-1
TGTGCCAGCAGTGACGGGACAGCGCGAAAAGCTTTCTTT,CASSDGTARKAFF,-,TRBD1,TRBJ1-1,TRBV6-1
TGTGCCACCAGCAGAGAAAGGGACCTAAACCGACTGGAGAGCTCCTACGAGCAGTACTTC,CATSRERDLNRLESSYEQYF,-,-,TRBJ2-7,TRBV15
TGTGCCAGCAGTAATAAGGGACAGGGGGCATACCAGCCCCAGCATTTT,CASSNKGQGAYQPQHF,-,TRBD1,TRBJ1-5,TRBV6-1